This TCR beta chain is from a study of T cell repertoires in cytomegalovirus infection. On the study more broadly: Indicated by public TCR beta signatures were CMV infection and matching HLA type. Points from the study as a whole: Accumulated public TCR beta family frequency recognized individuals carrying CMV together with the relevant HLA. In two of eight donors, the top clonotype was HLA-C-restricted CMV-specific.

This clonotype appeared a few times. Its specificity is unknown. TCRdb recomputed calls from the reads with MiXCR, one row per CDR3 protein. Of over 300,000 distinct CDR3 sequences in the sample, 17% were seen once. V was pared by 1 base and J by 5 bases, with 11 bases of the junction left unmatched. The CDR3 contains 18 residues. From germline, CDR1 is MGHRA and CDR2 YSYEKL. The V and J genes are TRBV4-1 and TRBJ1-4; 9 positions match TRBD1. This TCR came from a human donor in good health (CMV status not recorded). Some clones in this sample may be carry-over from other donors' samples. Sequencing input: PBMCs. The CDR3 nucleotides read TGCGCCAGCAGCCAAGGGGGGACAGGGAAGATTTTCAATGAAAAACTGTTTTTT. Protein: CASSQGGTGKIFNEKLFF.